This T cell receptor beta chain was recorded in a study of OX40 agonist ivuxolimab in advanced cancers. Generated by immunoSEQ multiplex PCR, the TCRdb table keeps only in-frame clones and is missing some. Among approximately 82,000 clones, 75% to 90% were seen once, and the ten largest hold more than 2%. Germline-derived CDR1 and CDR2 are SGHTA and FQGNSA. The CDR3 length is 15 residues. The V end lost 1 base, the J end lost 0 bases, and 7 bases lay between the germline ends. The sequences come from CD4+ or CD8+ T cells sorted from blood, collected in a trial of the OX40 agonist ivuxolimab. This sequence joins TRBV7-2 and TRBJ2-1; tentative D call: TRBD2 (5 bases). The receptor was isolated from an adult with an advanced solid tumor such as melanoma, head and neck, liver or kidney cancer. CDR3 sequence: CASSLGAGSYNEQFF. The CDR3 DNA reads as TGTGCCAGCAGCTTAGGGGCGGGCTCCTACAATGAGCAGTTCTTC.